This T cell receptor beta chain comes out of a study of patients and donors after allogeneic stem cell transplantation. Trimming left V 3 bases short and J 7 bases short, with 13 bases between. This CDR3 has 14 amino acids. TCRdb re-derived calls from the RT-PCR reads in MiXCR, one entry per CDR3 protein. This repertoire shows hundreds of thousands of distinct CDR3 sequences, more than 15% found once; its top ten account for 7.2%. J is TRBJ1-5 and V is TRBV12-3 or TRBV12-4; D might be TRBD1 (6 bases). The sequenced material came from blood, either unsorted or a sorted T cell fraction (not recorded which). This TCR derives from a human donor who was either an allogeneic HSCT recipient or a stem cell or donor lymphocyte infusion donor (not recorded which). It is not recorded whose cells these are; they may come from a transplant donor. CDR3 protein: CASSFRGAHQPQHF. In DNA, the CDR3 is TGTGCCAGCAGTTTCCGGGGGGCACACCAGCCCCAGCATTTT.